These 3 T cell receptor beta chains originate from one sample sequenced in a study of blood T cell repertoires in COVID-19 (dated by TCRdb to about 2020). Library generation was performed with the immunoSEQ multiplex PCR assay. The source is immuneACCESS, and TCRdb retained only in-frame sequences with V and J called. Part of the clones is not carried over; for the studies checked, unresolved V genes explain less than half of this, and the remainder is unexplained. The sample includes around 200,000 clones, with roughly 80% observed a single time. 5.5% to 7.5% of the sample is taken by the ten largest. The specimen sequenced was peripheral blood. Receptors were obtained from a human donor in a cohort sampled during active COVID-19.

This clone appeared once. The chain carries TRBV19 and TRBJ2-7; D is undetermined. Per germline, CDR1 LNHDA and CDR2 SQIVND (reference sequence). V shed 5 bases and J shed 7 bases, with 15 bases lying between them. The CDR3 covers 13 residues. CDR3 amino acids: CASSPSSQQEQYF. The CDR3 bases are TGTGCCAGTAGTCCTTCATCCCAACAGGAGCAGTACTTC.

The rearrangement joins TRBV6-4 to TRBJ1-1, with TRBD1 identical over 7 bases. This CDR3 has 15 residues. The J segment lost 0 bases and the V segment lost 4 bases, leaving 5 bases of the junction unmatched. Per germline, CDR1 MRHNA and CDR2 SNTAGT. In DNA, the CDR3 is TGTGCCAGCAGTGGACGGGACAGATTGAACACTGAAGCTTTCTTT. Protein product: CASSGRDRLNTEAFF.

CDR3: CAISERDSLSYNEQFF. Here the CDR3 DNA reads TGTGCCATCAGTGAGCGGGACTCCCTCTCCTACAATGAGCAGTTCTTC. The chain links TRBV10-3 to TRBJ2-1; a possible D gene is TRBD2 (6 bases). CDR1 ENHRY and CDR2 SYGVKD come from the germline V gene. The CDR3 runs to 16 residues. With 2 bases removed from V and 0 bases from J, the gap between germline ends came to 11 bases.